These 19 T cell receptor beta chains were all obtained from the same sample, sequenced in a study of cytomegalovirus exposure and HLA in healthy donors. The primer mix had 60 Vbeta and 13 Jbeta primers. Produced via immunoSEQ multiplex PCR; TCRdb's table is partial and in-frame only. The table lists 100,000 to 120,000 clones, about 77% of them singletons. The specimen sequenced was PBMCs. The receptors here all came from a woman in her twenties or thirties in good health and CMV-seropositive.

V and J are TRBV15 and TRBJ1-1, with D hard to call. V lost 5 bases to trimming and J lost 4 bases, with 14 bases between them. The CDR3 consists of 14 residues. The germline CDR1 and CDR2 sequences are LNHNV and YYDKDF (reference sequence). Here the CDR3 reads CATSPQTTITEAFF. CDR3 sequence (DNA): TGTGCCACCAGCCCCCAGACAACGATCACTGAAGCTTTCTTT.

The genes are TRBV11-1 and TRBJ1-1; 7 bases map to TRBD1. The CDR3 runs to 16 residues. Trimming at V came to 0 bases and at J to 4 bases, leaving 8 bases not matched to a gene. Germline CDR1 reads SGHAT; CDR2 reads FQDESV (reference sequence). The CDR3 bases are TGTGCCAGCAGCTTAGCAACTGGGACAGCTTCCACTGAAGCTTTCTTT. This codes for CASSLATGTASTEAFF.

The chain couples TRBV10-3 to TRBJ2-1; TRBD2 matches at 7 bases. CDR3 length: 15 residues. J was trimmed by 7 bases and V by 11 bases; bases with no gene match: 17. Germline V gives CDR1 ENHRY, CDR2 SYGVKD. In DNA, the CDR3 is TGTGCCTCTCGGGTAACTAGCGCCTACGAGAATGAGCAGTTCTTC. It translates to CASRVTSAYENEQFF.

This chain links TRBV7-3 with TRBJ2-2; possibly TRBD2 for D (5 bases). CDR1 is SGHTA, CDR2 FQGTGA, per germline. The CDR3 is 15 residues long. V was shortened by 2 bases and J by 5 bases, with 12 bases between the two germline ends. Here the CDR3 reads CASSLEGSPTGELFF. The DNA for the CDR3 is TGTGCCAGCAGCTTAGAGGGTTCCCCGACCGGGGAGCTGTTTTTT.

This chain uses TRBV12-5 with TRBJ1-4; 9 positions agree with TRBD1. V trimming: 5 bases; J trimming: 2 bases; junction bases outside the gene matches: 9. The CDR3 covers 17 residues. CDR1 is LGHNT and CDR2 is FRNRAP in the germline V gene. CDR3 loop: CASGTLGQGWTNEKLFF. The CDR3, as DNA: TGTGCTAGTGGTACCCTGGGACAGGGTTGGACTAATGAAAAACTGTTTTTT.

The CDR3 loop reads CASSPPATDGYTF. In nucleotides, the CDR3 is TGTGCCAGCTCACCCCCGGCTACAGATGGCTACACCTTC. The rearrangement joins TRBV18 to TRBJ1-2; D unclear. With 3 bases removed from V and 6 bases from J, the gap between germline ends came to 11 bases. The CDR3 is 13 residues long. Germline V gene data show CDR1 as KGHSH and CDR2 as LQKENI.

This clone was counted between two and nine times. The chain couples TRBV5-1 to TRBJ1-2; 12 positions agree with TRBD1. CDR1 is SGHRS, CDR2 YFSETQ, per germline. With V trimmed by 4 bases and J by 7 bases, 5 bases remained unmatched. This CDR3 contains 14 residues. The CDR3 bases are TGCGCCAGCAGCCCGGGACAGGGGGCTCGTGGCTACACCTTC. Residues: CASSPGQGARGYTF.

CDR3 coding DNA: TGTGCCAGCAGACCGGGACAGCGGTCCTACGAGCAGTACTTC. Translated: CASRPGQRSYEQYF. The rearrangement uses TRBV19 and TRBJ2-7; 7 nucleotides agree with TRBD1. Germline V CDR1 and CDR2: LNHDA, SQIVND (reference sequence). V was clipped by 9 bases and J by 1 base; unmatched bases: 9. This CDR3 contains 14 residues.

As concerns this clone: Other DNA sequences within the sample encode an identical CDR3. The CDR3 coding sequence is TGCGCCAGCAGGGACAGGGGAGGCACTGAAGCTTTCTTT. Encoded protein: CASRDRGGTEAFF. The chain carries TRBV5-1 and TRBJ1-1; TRBD1 matches at 9 bases. This CDR3 contains 13 residues. The germline CDR1 and CDR2 sequences are SGHRS and YFSETQ. V lost 5 bases, J lost 4 bases, and 3 bases stayed unmatched.

The CDR3 sequence is CASSLGQGTELFF. The CDR3 DNA is TGTGCCAGCAGTTTGGGACAGGGGACAGAACTGTTTTTT. V and J are TRBV27 and TRBJ1-4, with 10 nucleotides matching TRBD1. After removal of 3 bases from V and 12 bases from J, the junction contained 4 bases not matched to a gene. Germline CDR1 and CDR2: MNHEY and SMNVEV (reference sequence). CDR3 size: 13 residues.

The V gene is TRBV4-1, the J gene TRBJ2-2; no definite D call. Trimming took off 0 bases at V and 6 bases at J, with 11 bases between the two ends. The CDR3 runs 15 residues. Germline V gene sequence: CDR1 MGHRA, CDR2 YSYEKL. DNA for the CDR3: TGCGCCAGCAGCCAAGAAGGATTAAGCGCCGGGGAGCTGTTTTTT. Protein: CASSQEGLSAGELFF.

The CDR3 nucleotides are TGTGCCAGCAGCCTTTCCGGGACTAGCGTGTACAATGAGCAGTTCTTC. Amino acids: CASSLSGTSVYNEQFF. The chain combines TRBV9 with TRBJ2-1; TRBD2 agrees at 10 bases. There are 16 residues in the CDR3. CDR1 SGDLS and CDR2 YYNGEE come from the germline V gene. J was trimmed by 4 bases and V by 4 bases; bases with no gene match: 8.

CDR3 sequence (DNA): TGCGCCAGCAGCCAAGTTGTCCGGGTTCATGGCTACACCTTC. Translated: CASSQVVRVHGYTF. The rearrangement joins TRBV4-1 to TRBJ1-2; the D is unclear. The CDR3 covers 14 residues. Trimming stripped 1 base from V and 6 bases from J, with 12 bases between. Looked up from germline, CDR1 is MGHRA and CDR2 is YSYEKL.

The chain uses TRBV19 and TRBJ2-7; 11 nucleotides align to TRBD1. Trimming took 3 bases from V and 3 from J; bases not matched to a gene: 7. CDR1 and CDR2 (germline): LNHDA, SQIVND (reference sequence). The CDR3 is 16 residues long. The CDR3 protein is CASSIDAGTGGYEQYF. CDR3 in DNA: TGTGCCAGTAGTATCGACGCCGGGACAGGGGGCTACGAGCAGTACTTC.

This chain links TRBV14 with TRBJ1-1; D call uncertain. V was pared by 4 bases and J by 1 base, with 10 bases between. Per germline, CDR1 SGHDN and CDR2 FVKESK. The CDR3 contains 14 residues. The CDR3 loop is CASSRAGGNTEAFF. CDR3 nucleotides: TGTGCCAGCAGCCGGGCGGGTGGGAACACTGAAGCTTTCTTT. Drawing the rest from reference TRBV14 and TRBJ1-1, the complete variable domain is EAGVTQFPSHSVIEKGQTVTLRCDPISGHDNLYWYRRVMGKEIKFLLHFVKESKQDESGMPNNRFLAERTGGTYSTLKVQPAELEDSGVYFCASSRAGGNTEAFFGQGTRLTVV.

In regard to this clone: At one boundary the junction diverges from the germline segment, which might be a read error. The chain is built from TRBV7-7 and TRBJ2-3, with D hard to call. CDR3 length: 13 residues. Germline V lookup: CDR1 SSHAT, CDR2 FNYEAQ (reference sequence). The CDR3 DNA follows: TGTGCTAGCAGTCCTCTCCCGGGTCCCACGCAGTATTTT. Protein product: CASSPLPGPTQYF. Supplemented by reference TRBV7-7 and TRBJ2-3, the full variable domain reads GAGVSQSPRYKVTKRGQDVTLRCDPISSHATLYWYQQALGQGPEFLTYFNYEAQPDKSGLPSDRFSAERPEGSISTLTIQRTEQRDSAMYRCASSPLPGPTQYFGPGTRLTVL.

CDR3 residues: CASSRTRGSYEQYF. CDR3 bases: TGTGCCAGCAGCCGTACCAGGGGGTCCTACGAGCAGTACTTC. V is TRBV16 and J is TRBJ2-7; 7 nucleotides line up with TRBD1. V shed 4 bases and J 1 base; nucleotides not matched to a gene: 4. This CDR3 spans 14 amino acids. CDR1 is KGHSY and CDR2 is FQNENV in the germline V gene.

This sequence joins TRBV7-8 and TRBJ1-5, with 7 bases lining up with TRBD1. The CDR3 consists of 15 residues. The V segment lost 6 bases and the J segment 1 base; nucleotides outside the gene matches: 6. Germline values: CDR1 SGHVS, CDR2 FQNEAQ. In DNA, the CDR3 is TGTGCCAGCAGTCAGGACAGGAGAAGCAATCAGCCCCAGCATTTT. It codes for CASSQDRRSNQPQHF.

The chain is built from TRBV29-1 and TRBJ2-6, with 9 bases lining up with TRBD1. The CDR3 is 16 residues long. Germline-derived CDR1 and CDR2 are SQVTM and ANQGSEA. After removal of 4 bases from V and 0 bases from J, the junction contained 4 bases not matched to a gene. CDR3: CSVGTGAVSGANVLTF. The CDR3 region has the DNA TGCAGCGTTGGGACAGGGGCAGTCTCTGGGGCCAACGTCCTGACTTTC.